This T cell receptor (beta chain) was recovered during a study of post-analysis software for immune sequencing data. Turning to the study itself: Courses of disease covered relapsing-remitting, secondary progressive and progressive-relapsing multiple sclerosis.

Worth noting for this clonotype: What it binds is not known.

The CDR3 spans 15 residues. V was cut by 2 bases and J by 3 bases, with 10 bases left in between. The library was made from cDNA and included unique molecular identifiers. The yield from approximately 1 to 10 million T cells was around 500,000 cDNA molecules in total. TCRdb reanalysed the PCR reads using MiXCR and keeps one entry per CDR3 protein. Of some 370,000 distinct CDR3 sequences listed, less than 40% are singletons. Whole-study findings and limits: Same-batch samples co-clustered strongly by F measure. There were about 5 TRBV segments more frequent in patients than controls, and TRBV5-6, TRBV5-1 and TRBV20-1 were among them. Controls had significantly higher normalized Chao1 diversity than multiple sclerosis patients.

The sequence derives from a girl aged 10 to 17 with multiple sclerosis. The sequenced sample consisted of blood. The chain joins TRBV12-3 or TRBV12-4 to TRBJ1-4; D ambiguous. The CDR3, as DNA: TGTGCCAGCAGTTTAATGTGGGAGTCTAATGAAAAACTGTTTTTT. The encoded protein is CASSLMWESNEKLFF.